A single sample gave rise to the 15 T cell receptor beta chains below, sequenced in a study of T cell changes during pregnancy in multiple sclerosis. Produced via immunoSEQ multiplex PCR; TCRdb's table is partial and in-frame only. In the table there are some 36,000 clones, under 95% of which are singletons. The specimen was CD4+ T cells from peripheral blood mononuclear cells, collected in the second trimester of pregnancy. Receptors were obtained from a female donor in good health, enrolled as a control in a pregnancy study.

This clone has only one observation. V and J are TRBV4-1 and TRBJ2-7; 10 bases align to TRBD2. Germline V CDR1 and CDR2: MGHRA, YSYEKL. V was pared by 0 bases and J by 4 bases, with 6 bases of the junction left unmatched. This CDR3 is 16 amino acids long. This CDR3 reads CASSQEKAGGRYEQYF. CDR3 DNA: TGCGCCAGCAGCCAAGAAAAAGCGGGGGGGCGGTACGAGCAGTACTTC.

The DNA for the CDR3 is TGTGCCAGCAGTCGGACTGTTTACAATGAGCAGTTCTTC. Translating gives CASSRTVYNEQFF. This chain connects TRBV6-5 to TRBJ2-1; D might be TRBD2 (5 bases). V shed 5 bases and J shed 4 bases, with 9 bases lying between them. Germline V gives CDR1 MNHEY, CDR2 SVGAGI. This CDR3 has 13 residues.

There are a few counts of this clone. The chain links TRBV5-6 to TRBJ1-1; no clear D gene. CDR1 is SGHDT, CDR2 YYEEEE, per germline. The CDR3 has 11 amino acids. V shed 0 bases and J shed 14 bases, with 11 bases lying between them. The CDR3 loop is CASSLAGLVFF. The DNA for the CDR3 is TGTGCCAGCAGCTTGGCAGGCCTCGTCTTCTTT.

The chain is built from TRBV7-3 and TRBJ2-5; D possibly corresponds to TRBD2 (5 bases). V lost 2 bases and J lost 2, with 12 bases in between. The V gene's germline CDR1 is SGHTA and CDR2 FQGTGA. The CDR3 spans 15 residues. In nucleotides, the CDR3 is TGTGCCAGCAGCTTAGGCCTAGCCGGGCAAGAGACCCAGTACTTC. Residues: CASSLGLAGQETQYF.

This clone was counted a single time. The chain combines TRBV9 with TRBJ2-1; no clear D. CDR3 size: 15 residues. Germline CDR1 is SGDLS and CDR2 is YYNGEE. Deletions cut 3 bases from V and 1 base from J, with 11 bases between. The CDR3 DNA is TGTGCCAGCAGCGAGCTGTCCGGGTCCTACAATGAGCAGTTCTTC. Amino acids: CASSELSGSYNEQFF.

The chain recombines TRBV7-2 with TRBJ1-4; tentatively, D is TRBD1 (5 bases). CDR3 size: 13 residues. Germline CDR1 SGHTA, CDR2 FQGNSA. Between the trimmed V and J ends, which lost 1 base and 8 bases, there was a span of 8 bases. Here the CDR3 DNA reads TGTACCAGCAGCTTAGAGCGGGGGGAAAAACTGTTTTTT. This translates into CTSSLERGEKLFF. Variable domain in full (rest from reference TRBV7-2 and TRBJ1-4): GAGVSQSPSNKVTEKGKDVELRCDPISGHTALYWYRQSLGQGLEFLIYFQGNSAPDKSGLPSDRFSAERTGGSVSTLTIQRTQQEDSAVYLCTSSLERGEKLFFGSGTQLSVL.

This clone was seen just once. The gene calls are TRBV19 and TRBJ2-3, with 12 positions matching TRBD2. J gave up 0 bases and V 6 bases, and 7 bases lay outside the gene matches. This CDR3 contains 17 residues. Germline CDR1 reads LNHDA; CDR2 reads SQIVND (reference sequence). The CDR3 spells CASRRLAGAPSTDTQYF. For the CDR3, the DNA is TGTGCCAGTAGACGACTAGCGGGAGCCCCTAGCACAGATACGCAGTATTTT.

The chain recombines TRBV4-3 with TRBJ2-7, with TRBD1 as a possible D gene (6 bases). The V and J ends lost 0 bases and 6 bases respectively, with 12 bases between them. CDR3 length: 14 residues. The germline V gene has CDR1 LGHNA and CDR2 YSLEER. CDR3 sequence reads: CASSQDRGRGEQYF. The CDR3 coding sequence is TGCGCCAGCAGCCAAGATCGGGGCAGGGGCGAGCAGTACTTC.

V usage is TRBV7-9 and J usage is TRBJ1-1; no clear D. The germline gives CDR1 SEHNR, CDR2 FQNEAQ (reference sequence). Trimming shortened V by 3 bases and J by 10 bases, and 9 bases separated the two germline ends. This CDR3 has 11 amino acids. The CDR3 region is CASSFSGGAFF. The CDR3, as DNA: TGTGCCAGCAGCTTCAGCGGAGGAGCTTTCTTT.

This clone was observed once. The chain employs TRBV7-9 and TRBJ1-4, with TRBD1 matching over 7 bases. There are 14 residues in the CDR3. The V segment lost 5 bases and the J segment 6 bases; nucleotides outside the gene matches: 6. Germline assignment: CDR1 SEHNR and CDR2 FQNEAQ (reference sequence). The CDR3 nucleotides read TGTGCCAGCAGCCTAGACAGGGCAGATGAAAAACTGTTTTTT. Its translation is CASSLDRADEKLFF. Combining the CDR3 with reference TRBV7-9 and TRBJ1-4 gives the whole variable domain DTGVSQNPRHKITKRGQNVTFRCDPISEHNRLYWYRQTLGQGPEFLTYFQNEAQLEKSRLLSDRFSAERPKGSFSTLEIQRTEQGDSAMYLCASSLDRADEKLFFGSGTQLSVL.

The rearrangement joins TRBV7-9 to TRBJ1-1, with a tentative D call TRBD1 (5 bases). Germline values: CDR1 SEHNR, CDR2 FQNEAQ (reference sequence). CDR3 size: 13 residues. Trimming took 7 bases from V and 4 from J, leaving 13 bases between them. The CDR3 DNA reads as TGTGCCAGCACCATCTCGGGGGGCACTGAAGCTTTCTTT. This codes for CASTISGGTEAFF.

The chain carries TRBV28 and TRBJ1-4; maybe TRBD1 (5 bases). The CDR3 spans 13 residues. V was clipped by 7 bases and J by 7 bases, with 13 bases between them. Germline values: CDR1 MDHEN, CDR2 SYDVKM. CDR3 sequence: CASKLGTLEKLFF. The CDR3 DNA reads as TGTGCCAGCAAACTCGGGACTCTTGAAAAACTGTTTTTT.

The chain links TRBV27 to TRBJ1-2, with TRBD1 as a possible D gene (5 bases). Germline CDR1 is MNHEY and CDR2 is SMNVEV (reference sequence). This CDR3 spans 13 amino acids. The V end lost 3 bases, the J end lost 2 bases, and 7 bases lay between the germline ends. The CDR3 reads CASSFRGNYGYTF. Here the CDR3 DNA reads TGTGCCAGCAGTTTCCGGGGGAACTATGGCTACACCTTC.

The rearrangement uses TRBV20-1 and TRBJ1-1, with TRBD1 as a possible D gene (5 bases). Germline CDR1 is DFQATT and CDR2 is SNEGSKA (reference sequence). The CDR3 covers 11 residues. V was cut by 7 bases and J by 11 bases, with 17 bases left in between. CDR3 protein: CSGRGRGDAFF. The CDR3 DNA sequence: TGCAGTGGGAGAGGGAGGGGCGACGCTTTCTTT.

This chain uses TRBV5-1 with TRBJ2-7; D is possibly TRBD1 (5 bases). CDR3 length: 14 amino acids. Per germline, CDR1 SGHRS and CDR2 YFSETQ. Trimming shortened V by 3 bases and J by 1 base, and 11 bases separated the two germline ends. The CDR3 protein is CASSSIGHSYEQYF. As DNA, the CDR3 is TGCGCCAGCAGCTCAATTGGACATTCCTACGAGCAGTACTTC.